The 13 T cell receptor beta chains given below trace back to one sample, sequenced in a study of T-cell reconstitution after alpha-beta-depleted transplantation in children. The library targeted TCRbeta and was prepared with unique molecular identifiers. TCRdb called the PCR reads again in MiXCR, with one record for every CDR3 protein. The data hold approximately 190,000 distinct CDR3 sequences, with approximately 8.4% observed a single time. Material: PBMCs, mostly from graft donor cells, obtained 360 days after TCRalphabeta/CD19-depleted stem cell transplant. All receptors derive from a male patient aged 2-15 years who had a stem cell transplant for acute myeloid leukemia, so the T cells may come from the graft donor.

This clonotype was counted many times. V is TRBV7-9 and J is TRBJ2-3; TRBD2 matches at 12 bases. Germline loops: CDR1 SEHNR, CDR2 FQNEAQ (reference sequence). The CDR3 covers 17 residues. The V and J ends lost 1 base and 5 bases, in that order; junction bases with no gene match: 7. CDR3 sequence: CASSLVPSGRALDTQYF. The CDR3 DNA sequence: TGTGCCAGCAGCTTAGTACCTAGCGGGAGGGCCTTAGATACGCAGTATTTT.

The V gene is TRBV29-1, the J gene TRBJ2-5; D perhaps matches TRBD2 (5 bases). The germline gives CDR1 SQVTM, CDR2 ANQGSEA. The ends were cut back, 4 bases at V and 5 bases at J, with 17 bases in the middle. The CDR3 spans 14 residues. The CDR3 is CSVGRSGGPETQYF. CDR3 DNA sequence: TGCAGCGTTGGAAGGTCTGGAGGCCCTGAGACCCAGTACTTC.

This chain connects TRBV10-3 to TRBJ1-5; 8 nucleotides agree with TRBD1. Germline V gene data show CDR1 as ENHRY and CDR2 as SYGVKD. The CDR3 covers 13 residues. V lost 6 bases and J lost 5; bases outside the gene matches: 3. The CDR3, as DNA: TGTGCCATCAGCGACAGGGGCCATCAGCCCCAGCATTTT. It is translated as CAISDRGHQPQHF.

This clonotype was seen more than once but under ten times. The chain joins TRBV5-1 to TRBJ2-7; TRBD2 is a possible D gene (5 bases). CDR3 length: 13 amino acids. Between the trimmed V and J ends, which lost 7 bases and 5 bases, there was a span of 16 bases. Germline CDR1 reads SGHRS; CDR2 reads YFSETQ. The CDR3 sequence is CASGVDLEDEQYF. Written as DNA, the CDR3 is TGCGCCAGCGGTGTAGACTTGGAGGACGAGCAGTACTTC.

This clonotype occurred a few times. The rearrangement joins TRBV27 to TRBJ2-5, with TRBD1 matching over 8 bases. V lost 6 bases to trimming and J lost 5 bases; unmatched junction nucleotides: 11. Germline CDR1 is MNHEY and CDR2 is SMNVEV (reference sequence). The CDR3 totals 15 residues. CDR3 sequence reads: CASSRMTGVVETQYF. The CDR3 DNA follows: TGTGCCAGCAGCCGAATGACAGGGGTCGTGGAGACCCAGTACTTC.

The chain has TRBV2 and TRBJ2-5, with 9 bases that match TRBD2. The length of the CDR3 is 15 residues. Germline V gene sequence: CDR1 SNHLY, CDR2 FYNNEI. J gave up 5 bases and V 3 bases, and 7 bases lay outside the gene matches. DNA of the CDR3: TGTGCCAGCAGTGAGGTGGCGGGAGGGAGGGAGACCCAGTACTTC. Protein product: CASSEVAGGRETQYF.

This clonotype was recorded a few times. V is TRBV12-3 or TRBV12-4 and J is TRBJ1-1; 9 bases are a match to TRBD1. The trim removed 8 bases at V and 4 bases at J, leaving 8 bases unmatched. The CDR3 is made up of 14 amino acids. This CDR3 is CASGWTGVSTEAFF. CDR3 bases: TGTGCCAGCGGGTGGACAGGGGTGAGCACTGAAGCTTTCTTT.

This clonotype was found a few times. The CDR3 coding sequence is TGTGCCATCAGTGAGCGGACAGGGGATTCACCCCTCCACTTT. It is translated as CAISERTGDSPLHF. The chain couples TRBV10-3 to TRBJ1-6; 9 positions agree with TRBD1. V lost 2 bases, J lost 8 bases, and 1 base stayed unmatched. This CDR3 spans 14 amino acids. Germline V lookup: CDR1 ENHRY, CDR2 SYGVKD.

This sequence joins TRBV18 and TRBJ1-5, with 7 bases matching TRBD1. Germline V gene data show CDR1 as KGHSH and CDR2 as LQKENI. This CDR3 has 14 residues. The V and J ends lost 6 bases and 4 bases, in that order; junction bases with no gene match: 6. CDR3 loop: CASSRQGANQPQHF. The CDR3 DNA is TGTGCCAGCTCGAGACAGGGTGCGAATCAGCCCCAGCATTTT.

This rearrangement joins TRBV12-3 or TRBV12-4 to TRBJ2-4, with 7 bases lining up with TRBD2. Losses at the gene ends were 1 base for V and 0 bases for J; bases not matched to a gene: 6. This CDR3 has 17 residues. The CDR3 DNA follows: TGTGCCAGCAGTTTAGGTCCAGCGGGGCTAGCCAAAAACATTCAGTACTTC. Protein: CASSLGPAGLAKNIQYF.

Many counts were recorded for this clonotype. The chain carries TRBV6-2 or TRBV6-3 and TRBJ2-7; 10 bases are shared with TRBD1. Per germline, CDR1 MNHEY and CDR2 SVGEGT. The CDR3 spans 15 residues. Losses at the gene ends were 7 bases for V and 3 bases for J; bases not matched to a gene: 9. The CDR3 sequence: CASTTWDRGNYEQYF. CDR3 DNA: TGTGCCAGCACTACCTGGGACAGGGGTAACTACGAGCAGTACTTC.

This clonotype was counted at least ten times. The chain carries TRBV11-2 and TRBJ2-1; 9 nucleotides line up with TRBD2. The germline V gene encodes CDR1 SGHAT and CDR2 FQNNGV. V was pared by 5 bases and J by 0 bases, with 14 bases of the junction left unmatched. The CDR3 contains 19 residues. CDR3 region: CASSPPSGNPGSSYNEQFF. The CDR3 nucleotides read TGTGCCAGCAGCCCCCCTAGCGGGAACCCCGGGAGCTCCTACAATGAGCAGTTCTTC.

This clonotype has just a few counts. The chain uses TRBV7-2 and TRBJ2-7; either TRBD1 or TRBD2 may supply D (5 bases each). V was clipped by 6 bases and J by 1 base, with 16 bases between them. The CDR3 spans 15 residues. Germline loops: CDR1 SGHTA, CDR2 FQGNSA. CDR3 sequence (DNA): TGTGCCAGCAGGACCCGGGACGGAGTTTCCTACGAGCAGTACTTC. This encodes CASRTRDGVSYEQYF.